These 27 T cell receptor beta chains originate from one sample sequenced in a study of OX40 agonist ivuxolimab in advanced cancers. Profiling relied on immunoSEQ multiplex PCR, and the TCRdb table lists in-frame clones only, not all of them. The data show tens of thousands of clones, with approximately 89% seen just once and approximately 12% held by the top ten. Sample: CD4+ or CD8+ T cells sorted from blood, taken in a trial of the OX40 agonist ivuxolimab. These receptors came from an adult with an advanced solid tumor such as melanoma, head and neck, liver or kidney cancer.

The chain carries TRBV10-3 and TRBJ1-1; D gene unclear. The germline CDR1 and CDR2 sequences are ENHRY and SYGVKD. V lost 8 bases to trimming and J lost 3 bases, with 10 bases between them. The CDR3 is 12 residues long. Here the CDR3 DNA reads TGTGCCATCTCTTTTGACGACACTGAAGCTTTCTTT. Amino acids: CAISFDDTEAFF.

The genes are TRBV7-9 and TRBJ2-7, with a possible D match to TRBD1 (5 bases). Germline assignment: CDR1 SEHNR and CDR2 FQNEAQ (reference sequence). This CDR3 region has 13 residues. Trimming stripped 5 bases from V and 0 bases from J, with 8 bases between. The CDR3 sequence is CASSQGSSYEQYF. In DNA form, the CDR3 reads TGTGCCAGCAGCCAGGGATCCTCCTACGAGCAGTACTTC.

The chain has TRBV2 and TRBJ1-4; unclear D gene. CDR1 SNHLY and CDR2 FYNNEI come from the germline V gene. This CDR3 comprises 15 residues. Trimming took off 0 bases at V and 11 bases at J, with 16 bases between the two ends. CDR3 sequence (DNA): TGTGCCAGCAGTGAAGCCGTTGGGTTACTTTTTAAACTGTTTTTT. Encoded protein: CASSEAVGLLFKLFF.

The V gene is TRBV7-9, the J gene TRBJ2-7, with a possible D match to TRBD1 (5 bases). Germline CDR1 reads SEHNR; CDR2 reads FQNEAQ (reference sequence). V was trimmed by 4 bases and J by 3 bases, leaving 7 bases between them. The CDR3 has 12 residues. CDR3 sequence reads: CASSYDSYEQYF. CDR3 DNA sequence: TGTGCCAGCAGCTACGACAGCTACGAGCAGTACTTC.

The rearrangement uses TRBV29-1 and TRBJ1-2, with unresolved D. Germline-derived CDR1 and CDR2 are SQVTM and ANQGSEA. The CDR3 contains 15 residues. V lost 3 bases to trimming and J lost 4 bases, with 18 bases between them. CDR3 bases: TGCAGCGTTGACGTAACAGAAACGGCCCCCTATGGCTACACCTTC. It translates to CSVDVTETAPYGYTF.

This chain connects TRBV18 to TRBJ2-5, with 7 bases aligning to TRBD2. The CDR3 has 15 amino acids. V trimming: 3 bases; J trimming: 2 bases; junction bases outside the gene matches: 6. The germline V gene encodes CDR1 KGHSH and CDR2 LQKENI. CDR3 coding DNA: TGTGCCAGCTCACCCGGGGGAGGGACGCAAGAGACCCAGTACTTC. It is translated as CASSPGGGTQETQYF.

This chain links TRBV5-4 with TRBJ2-1, with a tentative D call TRBD1 (6 bases). Germline CDR1 SGHNT, CDR2 YYREEE (reference sequence). The V and J ends lost 0 bases and 8 bases respectively, with 9 bases between them. The CDR3 is 13 residues long. The CDR3 loop is CASSLGRGDEQFF. CDR3 in DNA: TGTGCCAGCAGCTTGGGCAGGGGCGATGAGCAGTTCTTC.

V and J are TRBV4-1 and TRBJ2-7, with D maybe TRBD1 (6 bases). Trimming took 1 base from V and 2 from J, leaving 9 bases between them. The germline CDR1 and CDR2 sequences are MGHRA and YSYEKL. CDR3 length: 14 residues. The CDR3 protein is CASSQVKGAYEQYF. The CDR3 bases are TGCGCCAGCAGCCAAGTAAAGGGGGCCTACGAGCAGTACTTC.

V is TRBV9 and J is TRBJ2-7, with D possibly TRBD1 on 6 matching bases. Deletions cut 4 bases from V and 6 bases from J, with 14 bases between. Germline CDR1 reads SGDLS; CDR2 reads YYNGEE. CDR3 length: 13 amino acids. CDR3 DNA sequence: TGTGCCAGCAGCTCCACAGGGAACAGCGAGCAGTACTTC. Encoded protein: CASSSTGNSEQYF.

The chain recombines TRBV25-1 with TRBJ2-7; D might be TRBD1 (5 bases). V shed 4 bases and J shed 5 bases, with 9 bases lying between them. This CDR3 spans 12 amino acids. Germline CDR1 is MGHDK and CDR2 is SYGVNS. CDR3 amino acids: CASSVRVHEQYF. DNA for the CDR3: TGTGCCAGCAGTGTCAGGGTACACGAGCAGTACTTC.

This clone occurred once. This chain joins TRBV27 and TRBJ2-5; weak D call: TRBD2 (6 bases). Trimming left V 5 bases short and J 2 bases short, with 12 bases between. Per germline, CDR1 MNHEY and CDR2 SMNVEV (reference sequence). The CDR3 has 14 residues. CDR3: CASSISGVQETQYF. As DNA, the CDR3 is TGTGCCAGCAGTATTTCGGGGGTTCAAGAGACCCAGTACTTC.

This chain links TRBV2 with TRBJ1-2; D is ambiguous. Trimming stripped 6 bases from V and 6 bases from J, with 8 bases between. This CDR3 has 11 residues. Per the germline V gene, CDR1 is SNHLY and CDR2 is FYNNEI. The CDR3 nucleotides read TGTGCCAGCAGGAACACTGATGGCTACACCTTC. This sequence encodes CASRNTDGYTF.

This clone was detected once. V gene TRBV6-5 combines with J gene TRBJ1-1, with D possibly being TRBD1 (6 bases). The V and J ends lost 0 bases and 8 bases respectively, with 10 bases between them. The CDR3 runs to 13 residues. Per the germline V gene, CDR1 is MNHEY and CDR2 is SVGAGI. CDR3 sequence: CASSYSLQGEAFF. The CDR3 DNA reads TGTGCCAGCAGTTACTCGTTGCAGGGGGAAGCTTTCTTT.

This rearrangement joins TRBV5-4 to TRBJ2-7, with D uncertain. CDR3 length: 13 residues. Deletions cut 1 base from V and 6 bases from J, with 11 bases between. CDR1 is SGHNT, CDR2 YYREEE, per germline (reference sequence). The CDR3 coding sequence is TGTGCCAGCAGCTTGTGGGCAGCGACCGAGCAGTACTTC. It translates to CASSLWAATEQYF.

The chain couples TRBV19 to TRBJ2-7, with D maybe TRBD2 (5 bases). Germline V gives CDR1 LNHDA, CDR2 SQIVND (reference sequence). The V and J ends lost 4 bases and 7 bases respectively, with 8 bases between them. The CDR3 spans 11 residues. The CDR3 region is CASSNGGEQYF. The CDR3, as DNA: TGTGCCAGTAGTAACGGCGGGGAGCAGTACTTC. Full variable domain (remainder filled in from reference TRBV19 and TRBJ2-7): DGGITQSPKYLFRKEGQNVTLSCEQNLNHDAMYWYRQDPGQGLRLIYYSQIVNDFQKGDIAEGYSVSREKKESFPLTVTSAQKNPTAFYLCASSNGGEQYFGPGTRLTVT.

The chain uses TRBV29-1 and TRBJ2-5; possibly TRBD1 or TRBD2 for D (5 bases each). CDR1 is SQVTM, CDR2 ANQGSEA, per germline. V was cut by 0 bases and J by 4 bases, with 12 bases left in between. The CDR3 runs 14 residues. The DNA for the CDR3 is TGCAGCGTTGAAGAGCCGGCTGGGGGAGAGACCCAGTACTTC. Protein product: CSVEEPAGGETQYF.

The chain carries TRBV9 and TRBJ1-2; D may be TRBD1 (6 bases). Germline CDR1 and CDR2: SGDLS and YYNGEE. V lost 3 bases and J lost 4, with 13 bases in between. CDR3 length equals 14 residues. This CDR3 is CASSARQEVYGYTF. CDR3 DNA sequence: TGTGCCAGCAGCGCCAGACAGGAGGTCTATGGCTACACCTTC. Full variable domain (outside the CDR3, taken from reference TRBV9 and TRBJ1-2): DSGVTQTPKHLITATGQRVTLRCSPRSGDLSVYWYQQSLDQGLQFLIQYYNGEERAKGNILERFSAQQFPDLHSELNLSSLELGDSALYFCASSARQEVYGYTFGSGTRLTVV.

The CDR3 DNA reads TGTGTTTTGGGAGGGCCCTCCTACGAGCAGTACTTC. It is translated as CVLGGPSYEQYF. This chain links TRBV30 with TRBJ2-7; 7 nucleotides match TRBD2. This CDR3 region has 12 residues. The germline gives CDR1 GTSNPN, CDR2 SVGIG (reference sequence).

The chain combines TRBV19 with TRBJ2-5; D gene ambiguous. The V and J ends lost 5 bases and 5 bases respectively, with 12 bases between them. The CDR3 totals 13 residues. The germline V gene encodes CDR1 LNHDA and CDR2 SQIVND (reference sequence). The CDR3 loop reads CASSPRHGETQYF. CDR3 nucleotides: TGTGCCAGTAGTCCTCGACACGGGGAGACCCAGTACTTC.

V gene TRBV5-1 combines with J gene TRBJ2-2; a possible D gene is TRBD1 (6 bases). The CDR3 is made up of 16 amino acids. The germline gives CDR1 SGHRS, CDR2 YFSETQ. V was trimmed by 4 bases and J by 4 bases, leaving 17 bases between them. CDR3 region: CASSDPGTPSTGELFF. The CDR3 DNA reads as TGCGCCAGCAGCGATCCCGGGACACCCTCCACCGGGGAGCTGTTTTTT.

The gene calls are TRBV29-1 and TRBJ2-3; D is ambiguous. CDR3 length: 10 residues. V was pared by 6 bases and J by 3 bases, with 4 bases between. The germline V gene encodes CDR1 SQVTM and CDR2 ANQGSEA. The CDR3 DNA reads TGCAGCGTCAGAACAGATACGCAGTATTTT. It is translated as CSVRTDTQYF.

V and J are TRBV6-1 and TRBJ2-1; a possible D gene is TRBD1 (6 bases). The germline V gene has CDR1 MNHNS and CDR2 SASEGT. This CDR3 has 13 residues. V gave up 6 bases and J gave up 10 bases, with 16 bases separating them. The CDR3 DNA follows: TGTGCCAGCAGGGAGAAAACGACAGGAGAGCAGTTCTTC. It specifies CASREKTTGEQFF.

The chain couples TRBV28 to TRBJ2-7, with TRBD1 matching over 7 bases. Germline V gene sequence: CDR1 MDHEN, CDR2 SYDVKM. The CDR3 runs 14 residues. Germline trimming cut 3 bases from V and 3 bases from J; bases unmatched to any gene: 5. Written as DNA, the CDR3 is TGTGCCAGCAGTTTCTTGGGACAGAACTACGAGCAGTACTTC. Translation: CASSFLGQNYEQYF.

The V gene is TRBV18, the J gene TRBJ2-3, with a weak D call TRBD2 (5 bases). This CDR3 comprises 10 residues. Germline V gene sequence: CDR1 KGHSH, CDR2 LQKENI. V lost 11 bases and J lost 7, with 10 bases in between. CDR3 in DNA: TGTGCCTCCCGGGGAAATACGCAGTATTTT. Residues: CASRGNTQYF.

V is TRBV6-5 and J is TRBJ2-3; TRBD2 matches 7 bases. The trim removed 6 bases at V and 6 bases at J, leaving 9 bases unmatched. Germline-derived CDR1 and CDR2 are MNHEY and SVGAGI. This CDR3 has 14 amino acids. The CDR3 nucleotides are TGTGCCAGCAGACCGACGGGGGGTGGGGATACGCAGTATTTT. Translated: CASRPTGGGDTQYF.

Only a few counts were recorded for this clone. The chain employs TRBV29-1 and TRBJ1-1; no definite D call. Deletions cut 6 bases from V and 3 bases from J, with 8 bases between. Germline CDR1 reads SQVTM; CDR2 reads ANQGSEA. The CDR3 totals 11 residues. CDR3 nucleotides: TGCAGCGTAATGACCGACACTGAAGCTTTCTTT. Translation: CSVMTDTEAFF.

Regarding this clone: Other DNA sequences from this sample encode an identical CDR3 as well. CDR3 protein: CASSFRGGEKLFF. The CDR3 nucleotides read TGTGCCAGCAGCTTCAGGGGGGGAGAAAAACTGTTTTTT. The chain is built from TRBV5-4 and TRBJ1-4, with TRBD1 identical over 7 bases. The ends lost 2 bases at V and 8 bases at J; junction bases unmatched: 3. The CDR3 loop spans 13 amino acids. CDR1 and CDR2 (germline): SGHNT, YYREEE (reference sequence).